This TCR beta chain was observed in a study of blood T cell repertoires in COVID-19 (dated by TCRdb to the early 2020s). For context, the study as a whole: The collaborator samples originated in the United States, Italy and Spain and spanned the acute and convalescent phases of COVID-19. The prospective study material was composed of cDNA or gDNA derived from T cells, B-cell-depleted T cells, or PBMCs. Deeply sampled blood TCRbeta repertoires from subjects exposed to, actively infected with, or recovered from COVID-19 were included in the dataset. A freely available public database, intended as a resource for researchers studying the immune response to SARS-CoV-2, is where the repertoires were released. The samples were drawn from two sources: the first 160 participants of the ongoing ImmuneRACE study, and over 950 subjects contributed by 6 global collaborators. The sample metadata nearly always contained a de-identified subject ID, COVID-19 status, age in years and sex. Where HLA class I and class II types were available, the types were taken from metadata supplied by the sample provider, not from assay-based typing. General study outcomes and caveats: The quantity of clinical and demographic metadata differed by source and by participant and was supplied without curation.

The CDR3, cysteine through phenylalanine, is 14 amino acids long. The DNA shown is the 42-base CDR3, in frame from base 1. The junction shows trimming of 1 base on V and 13 bases on J, and the gene matches do not reach 9 bases of it. From a lookup of the germline V gene (reference sequence), CDR1 and CDR2 are SGHKS and YYEKEE. With regard to this clone: The target of this receptor is not known. No much larger clonotype is one base removed from it; base qualities were not supplied.

Each collaborating institution followed its own protocols to collect whole blood in K2EDTA tubes. Collaborator samples were shipped for TCRbeta analysis as frozen whole blood, isolated PBMCs, or DNA extracted from either sample type. The immunoSEQ Assay, a bias-controlled multiplex PCR, was used to amplify TCRbeta CDR3 regions from genomic DNA. The study's own analysis went as follows. Nucleated cell counts per sample were estimated from amplification of reference gene primers within the assay. To quantify the absolute abundance of each unique TCRbeta CDR3 rearrangement, sequence reads were collapsed and filtered. Productive Simpson clonality was computed per sample as the square root of Simpson's diversity index over productive rearrangements. TCRdb holds this immuneACCESS table with in-frame rearrangements only. Some clones are missing; in checked studies, unresolved V genes explain under half, and the rest has no known cause. V, J and clone size are taken as reported in that table, and D and trimming were inferred from the DNA itself. The sample includes under 80,000 clones, with roughly 83% observed a single time. Approximately 6% of the sample rests with the top ten.

This TCR came from a woman aged 60-75 years with acute or convalescent COVID-19. The chain is encoded by TRBV5-5 joined to TRBJ1-2; 11 bases in between match TRBD1. The sequencing input was peripheral blood. The CDR3 loop reads CASSLSFGTGGGTF. The DNA sequence reads TGTGCCAGCAGCTTGAGTTTTGGGACAGGGGGAGGCACCTTC.